This entry lists 23 T cell receptor beta chains sequenced from one sample in a study of spatial heterogeneity in lung cancer. TCRdb re-analysed the 5' RACE reads in MiXCR, keeping a single row per CDR3 protein. Of about 120,000 distinct CDR3 sequences in the sample, less than 15% were seen once. Specified time point: blood at routine non-recurrence follow-up after resection. No cells were sorted before sequencing. The whole RNA sequenced was extracted from tumor, nontumor lung or frozen PBMC. Specimen: PBMCs, collected at follow-up. The receptors were sampled from a male donor with early-stage non-small cell lung cancer.

V gene TRBV6-5 combines with J gene TRBJ2-3; D is ambiguous. V lost 7 bases and J 6 bases, leaving 8 bases between the germline ends. Germline V lookup: CDR1 MNHEY, CDR2 SVGAGI. This CDR3 has 11 residues. DNA for the CDR3: TGTGCCAGCACTTTAGTGGATACGCAGTATTTT. Its protein is CASTLVDTQYF.

This clonotype was counted at least ten times. V usage is TRBV7-8 and J usage is TRBJ1-1, with TRBD1 matching over 8 bases. V was clipped by 5 bases and J by 10 bases; unmatched bases: 15. The CDR3 covers 15 residues. Per the germline V gene, CDR1 is SGHVS and CDR2 is FQNEAQ. The CDR3 nucleotides read TGTGCCAGCAGCCCCAGTCGGACAGGGAGGGGCCTAGCTTTCTTT. Translation gives CASSPSRTGRGLAFF. Full variable domain (remainder filled in from reference TRBV7-8 and TRBJ1-1): GAGVSQSPRYKVAKRGQDVALRCDPISGHVSLFWYQQALGQGPEFLTYFQNEAQLDKSGLPSDRFFAERPEGSVSTLKIQRTQQEDSAVYLCASSPSRTGRGLAFFGQGTRLTVV.

This clonotype occurred many times. The rearrangement joins TRBV12-3 or TRBV12-4 to TRBJ1-3, with a tentative D call TRBD1 (5 bases). Trimming left V 2 bases short and J 4 bases short, with 12 bases between. This CDR3 spans 15 amino acids. CDR3 nucleotides: TGTGCCAGCAGTTTAAGAGGGGTGGAAGGAAACACCATATATTTT. Its protein product is CASSLRGVEGNTIYF.

This clonotype has just a few counts. The chain carries TRBV5-4 and TRBJ2-2; D is unresolved. Per germline, CDR1 SGHNT and CDR2 YYREEE (reference sequence). With 4 bases removed from V and 7 bases from J, the gap between germline ends came to 14 bases. The length of the CDR3 is 14 residues. The CDR3 spells CASSIYVKDGELFF. As DNA, the CDR3 is TGTGCCAGCAGCATCTATGTTAAGGACGGGGAGCTGTTTTTT.

This clonotype was seen repeatedly, ten times or more. V usage is TRBV6-2 or TRBV6-3 and J usage is TRBJ1-5; D is possibly TRBD1 (5 bases). Germline lookup yields CDR1 MNHEY and CDR2 SVGEGT. This CDR3 region has 15 residues. Trimming pared 8 bases from V and 2 bases from J, leaving 16 bases between. CDR3 loop: CASRHSGDGNQPQHF. In DNA form, the CDR3 reads TGTGCCAGCCGCCACTCGGGGGATGGCAATCAGCCCCAGCATTTT.

The table lists this clonotype with many counts. J is TRBJ2-7 and V is TRBV5-1; tentatively, D is TRBD2 (6 bases). Trimming removed 4 bases from V and 4 bases from J, with 9 bases in between. CDR3 length: 12 amino acids. Germline CDR1 and CDR2: SGHRS and YFSETQ. CDR3 sequence: CASSRDLYEQYF. The CDR3 coding sequence is TGCGCCAGCAGCCGGGACTTGTACGAGCAGTACTTC.

V and J are TRBV29-1 and TRBJ1-5; D gene ambiguous. The CDR3 length is 10 residues. V was shortened by 5 bases and J by 7 bases, with 6 bases between the two germline ends. Looked up from germline, CDR1 is SQVTM and CDR2 is ANQGSEA. CDR3 nucleotides: TGCAGCGTTCGAGCACAGCCCCAGCATTTT. Amino acids: CSVRAQPQHF.

This chain connects TRBV6-5 to TRBJ2-3; D is undetermined. V was shortened by 4 bases and J by 4 bases, with 6 bases between the two germline ends. There are 12 residues in the CDR3. Per germline, CDR1 MNHEY and CDR2 SVGAGI. The CDR3 nucleotides are TGTGCCAGCAGTTCACGGGCAGATACGCAGTATTTT. It is translated as CASSSRADTQYF.

The rearrangement joins TRBV5-1 to TRBJ2-2; D tentatively fits TRBD1 or TRBD2 (5 bases each). CDR1 is SGHRS, CDR2 YFSETQ, per germline. The CDR3 runs 14 residues. With 3 bases removed from V and 4 bases from J, the gap between germline ends came to 10 bases. The CDR3 coding sequence is TGCGCCAGCAGCTGGGGACGGACCACCGGGGAGCTGTTTTTT. Its translation is CASSWGRTTGELFF.

This sequence joins TRBV20-1 and TRBJ2-7; TRBD1 matches 7 bases. Losses at the gene ends were 3 bases for V and 1 base for J; bases not matched to a gene: 12. The CDR3 contains 16 residues. Germline-derived CDR1 and CDR2 are DFQATT and SNEGSKA (reference sequence). The CDR3 loop is CSARISIRDRSYEQYF. The CDR3 DNA reads TGCAGTGCTAGGATAAGCATCAGGGACAGATCCTACGAGCAGTACTTC.

The chain carries TRBV5-1 and TRBJ2-7, with 9 bases lining up with TRBD1. CDR1 SGHRS and CDR2 YFSETQ come from the germline V gene. The V and J ends lost 4 bases and 3 bases, in that order; junction bases with no gene match: 5. This CDR3 has 14 amino acids. CDR3 sequence (DNA): TGCGCCAGCAGCAATACAGGGGGCGGCTACGAGCAGTACTTC. Translation gives CASSNTGGGYEQYF.

The rearrangement joins TRBV7-2 to TRBJ1-5; tentative D call: TRBD1 (6 bases). There are 15 residues in the CDR3. Germline V CDR1 and CDR2: SGHTA, FQGNSA. V was cut by 3 bases and J by 8 bases, with 17 bases left in between. The CDR3 protein is CASSFRGGGGEPQHF. CDR3 DNA: TGTGCCAGCAGCTTCAGGGGAGGCGGCGGGGAGCCCCAGCATTTT.

The chain employs TRBV27 and TRBJ2-3, with TRBD2 as a possible D gene (6 bases). Per the germline V gene, CDR1 is MNHEY and CDR2 is SMNVEV (reference sequence). The CDR3 contains 16 residues. Trimming shortened V by 7 bases and J by 1 base, and 18 bases separated the two germline ends. For the CDR3, the DNA is TGTGCCAGCACCCTCGCGGGGCTATCGGGCACAGATACGCAGTATTTT. This sequence encodes CASTLAGLSGTDTQYF.

CDR3 sequence reads: CASSFAAGGWDTQYF. DNA of the CDR3: TGTGCCAGCAGCTTCGCAGCGGGGGGATGGGATACGCAGTATTTT. V and J are TRBV7-2 and TRBJ2-3; TRBD2 agrees at 9 bases. The ends lost 3 bases at V and 6 bases at J; junction bases unmatched: 7. Germline CDR1 reads SGHTA; CDR2 reads FQGNSA. CDR3 length: 15 residues.

This clonotype was recorded a few times. V is TRBV4-1 and J is TRBJ2-6; TRBD1 matches 9 bases. Germline CDR1 MGHRA, CDR2 YSYEKL. This CDR3 contains 18 residues. V trimming: 4 bases; J trimming: 0 bases; junction bases outside the gene matches: 7. DNA of the CDR3: TGCGCCAGCAGCCCCCGGGACAGGGACAACTCTGGGGCCAACGTCCTGACTTTC. Its translation is CASSPRDRDNSGANVLTF.

The V call is TRBV5-1, the J call TRBJ1-2; D is unresolved. The CDR3 length is 15 residues. The V end lost 4 bases, the J end lost 2 bases, and 15 bases lay between the germline ends. Germline V gives CDR1 SGHRS, CDR2 YFSETQ. CDR3 nucleotides: TGCGCCAGCAGCCTGGGAGGCCCTGGCAACTATGGCTACACCTTC. Amino acid sequence: CASSLGGPGNYGYTF.

Ten or more counts support this clonotype. The genes are TRBV5-6 and TRBJ2-1; 9 positions agree with TRBD2. CDR3 length: 18 residues. V shed 0 bases and J 4 bases; nucleotides not matched to a gene: 11. Germline V CDR1 and CDR2: SGHDT, YYEEEE. This CDR3 reads CASSLASGVLLNYNEQFF. For the CDR3, the DNA is TGTGCCAGCAGCTTGGCTAGCGGGGTCCTTCTCAATTACAATGAGCAGTTCTTC.

About this clonotype: A much more abundant neighbour one base away suggests this may be a read error. Because the CDR3 is missing its conserved closing phenylalanine or tryptophan, this is likely a read error. This chain joins TRBV14 and TRBJ2-7; D is ambiguous. The CDR3 has 14 amino acids. From germline, CDR1 is SGHDN and CDR2 FVKESK. Trimming cost V 0 bases and J 5 bases, with 11 bases left between them. The CDR3, as DNA: TGTGCCAGCAGCCAAGATTCCCGAGGCCACGAGCAGTACATC. This gives the protein CASSQDSRGHEQYI.

This clonotype showed up just a few times. V is TRBV4-3 and J is TRBJ2-3; the match to TRBD1 covers 7 bases. V lost 0 bases to trimming and J lost 5 bases; unmatched junction nucleotides: 8. Germline V CDR1 and CDR2: LGHNA, YSLEER. This CDR3 is 16 amino acids long. For the CDR3, the DNA is TGCGCCAGCAGCCAAGAAGGACAGGCGACCAGAGATACGCAGTATTTT. The encoded protein is CASSQEGQATRDTQYF.

V is TRBV19 and J is TRBJ2-3; the D gene is possibly TRBD1 (6 bases). Germline loops: CDR1 LNHDA, CDR2 SQIVND (reference sequence). This CDR3 is built from 15 residues. V lost 4 bases to trimming and J lost 2 bases, with 13 bases between them. The CDR3 DNA sequence: TGTGCCAGTAGTACAATGGGACAAGACACAGATACGCAGTATTTT. Its protein is CASSTMGQDTDTQYF.

A few counts support this clonotype. This chain uses TRBV4-2 with TRBJ1-2; the D gene is possibly TRBD1 (5 bases). The CDR3 has 13 residues. V shed 4 bases and J shed 8 bases, with 14 bases lying between them. CDR1 is LGHNA, CDR2 YNFKEQ, per germline. The CDR3 DNA reads TGTGCCAGCAGCCCCCTCGGGACTTCGGGCTACACCTTC. This sequence encodes CASSPLGTSGYTF.

This chain uses TRBV5-4 with TRBJ1-4, with a possible D match to TRBD1 (6 bases). There are 14 residues in the CDR3. Trimming shortened V by 4 bases and J by 5 bases, and 12 bases separated the two germline ends. Per the germline V gene, CDR1 is SGHNT and CDR2 is YYREEE (reference sequence). In DNA form, the CDR3 reads TGTGCCAGCAGCGTGGACAGTCGGAATGAAAAACTGTTTTTT. Its translation is CASSVDSRNEKLFF.

This clonotype occurred a few times. The chain couples TRBV5-1 to TRBJ2-1; D is possibly TRBD1 (6 bases). V was cut by 4 bases and J by 8 bases, with 10 bases left in between. This CDR3 region has 12 residues. The germline V gene encodes CDR1 SGHRS and CDR2 YFSETQ. CDR3 region: CASSPGEYEQFF. Written as DNA, the CDR3 is TGCGCCAGCAGCCCAGGGGAATATGAGCAGTTCTTC.